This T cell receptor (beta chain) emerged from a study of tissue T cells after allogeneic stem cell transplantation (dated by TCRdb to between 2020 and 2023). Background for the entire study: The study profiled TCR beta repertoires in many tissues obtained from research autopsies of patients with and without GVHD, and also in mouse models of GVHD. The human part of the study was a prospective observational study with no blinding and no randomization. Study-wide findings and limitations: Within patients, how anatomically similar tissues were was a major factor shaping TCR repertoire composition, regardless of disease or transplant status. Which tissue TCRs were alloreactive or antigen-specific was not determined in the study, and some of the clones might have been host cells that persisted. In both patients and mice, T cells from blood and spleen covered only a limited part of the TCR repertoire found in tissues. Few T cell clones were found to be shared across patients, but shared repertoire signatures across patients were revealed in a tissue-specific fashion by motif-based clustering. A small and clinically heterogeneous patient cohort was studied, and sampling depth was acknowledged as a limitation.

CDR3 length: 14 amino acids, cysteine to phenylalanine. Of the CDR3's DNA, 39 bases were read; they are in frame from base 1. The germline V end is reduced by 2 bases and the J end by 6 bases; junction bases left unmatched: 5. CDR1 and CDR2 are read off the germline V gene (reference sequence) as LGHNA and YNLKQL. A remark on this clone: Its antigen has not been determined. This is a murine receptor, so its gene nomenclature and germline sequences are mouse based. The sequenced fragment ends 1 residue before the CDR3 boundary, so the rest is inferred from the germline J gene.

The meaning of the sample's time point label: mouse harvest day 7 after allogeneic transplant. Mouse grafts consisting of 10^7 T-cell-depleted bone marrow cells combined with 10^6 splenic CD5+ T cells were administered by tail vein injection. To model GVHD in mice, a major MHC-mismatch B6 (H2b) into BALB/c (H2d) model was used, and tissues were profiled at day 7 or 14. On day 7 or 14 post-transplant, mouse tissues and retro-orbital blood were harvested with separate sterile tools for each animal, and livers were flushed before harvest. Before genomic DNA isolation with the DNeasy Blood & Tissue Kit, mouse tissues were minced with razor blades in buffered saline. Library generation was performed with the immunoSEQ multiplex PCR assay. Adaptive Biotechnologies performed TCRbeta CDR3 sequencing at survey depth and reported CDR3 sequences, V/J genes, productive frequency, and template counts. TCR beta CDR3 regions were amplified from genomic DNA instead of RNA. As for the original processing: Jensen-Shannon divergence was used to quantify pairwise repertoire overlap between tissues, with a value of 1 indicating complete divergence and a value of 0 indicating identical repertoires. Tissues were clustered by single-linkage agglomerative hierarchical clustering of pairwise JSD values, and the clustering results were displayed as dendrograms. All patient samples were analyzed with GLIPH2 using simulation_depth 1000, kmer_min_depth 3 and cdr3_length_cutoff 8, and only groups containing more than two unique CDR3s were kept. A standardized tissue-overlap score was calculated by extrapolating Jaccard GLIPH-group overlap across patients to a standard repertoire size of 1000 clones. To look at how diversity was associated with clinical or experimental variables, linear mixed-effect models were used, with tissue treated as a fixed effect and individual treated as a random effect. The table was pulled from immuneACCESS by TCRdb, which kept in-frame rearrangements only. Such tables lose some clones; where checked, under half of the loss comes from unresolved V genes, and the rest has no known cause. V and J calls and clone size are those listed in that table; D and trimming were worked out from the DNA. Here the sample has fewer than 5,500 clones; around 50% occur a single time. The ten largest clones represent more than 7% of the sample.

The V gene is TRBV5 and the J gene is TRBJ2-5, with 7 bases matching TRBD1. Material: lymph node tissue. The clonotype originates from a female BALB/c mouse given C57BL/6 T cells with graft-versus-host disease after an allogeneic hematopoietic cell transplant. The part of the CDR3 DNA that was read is TGTGCCAGCAGCCAATACAGGGGACGGGACACCCAGTAC. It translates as CASSQYRGRDTQY. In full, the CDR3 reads CASSQYRGRDTQYF.